The 30 T cell receptor beta chains listed next were all sequenced from one sample in a study of OX40 agonist ivuxolimab in advanced cancers. Sequencing used immunoSEQ multiplex PCR; TCRdb keeps in-frame clones, though not all of them. This table holds about 83,000 clones, 84% found once. The material was CD4+ or CD8+ T cells sorted from blood, obtained in a trial of the OX40 agonist ivuxolimab. The origin of the receptors is an adult with an advanced solid tumor such as melanoma, head and neck, liver or kidney cancer.

This clone has a single count. The chain links TRBV11-3 to TRBJ1-2; 7 bases are shared with TRBD1. The V gene's germline CDR1 is SGHNT and CDR2 YENEEA. The CDR3 length is 14 residues. V was clipped by 5 bases and J by 4 bases; unmatched bases: 7. In DNA, the CDR3 is TGTGCCAGCAGCCTGAGCGGGGACAGCTATGGCTACACCTTC. Translated: CASSLSGDSYGYTF.

This clone was observed a few times. The chain couples TRBV2 to TRBJ1-1; D is undetermined. Trimming took 4 bases from V and 7 from J, leaving 4 bases between them. This CDR3 contains 10 residues. CDR1 is SNHLY and CDR2 is FYNNEI in the germline V gene. This CDR3 reads CASSGIEAFF. The CDR3 DNA is TGTGCCAGCAGTGGGATTGAAGCTTTCTTT.

The V and J genes are TRBV10-3 and TRBJ1-1; 12 bases line up with TRBD1. J was trimmed by 4 bases and V by 11 bases; bases with no gene match: 8. Germline V gives CDR1 ENHRY, CDR2 SYGVKD. CDR3 length: 14 amino acids. In nucleotides, the CDR3 is TGTGCCTCCGGGACAGGGGGCTTTGGCACTGAAGCTTTCTTT. The encoded protein is CASGTGGFGTEAFF.

The genes are TRBV5-4 and TRBJ1-1; a possible D gene is TRBD1 (6 bases). Trimming took 0 bases from V and 5 from J, leaving 17 bases between them. Germline V gene lookup returns CDR1 SGHNT and CDR2 YYREEE (reference sequence). The CDR3 length is 16 residues. CDR3 sequence (DNA): TGTGCCAGCAGCTTGGACGTCGTGGGGGCACAAACTGAAGCTTTCTTT. Encoded protein: CASSLDVVGAQTEAFF.

This rearrangement joins TRBV28 to TRBJ2-7, with no clear D. V lost 3 bases and J lost 5, with 8 bases in between. Germline lookup yields CDR1 MDHEN and CDR2 SYDVKM. This CDR3 comprises 12 residues. CDR3: CASSFQVNEQYF. The CDR3 DNA follows: TGTGCCAGCAGTTTCCAGGTCAACGAGCAGTACTTC.

J is TRBJ2-6 and V is TRBV28; D call uncertain. Trimming left V 5 bases short and J 0 bases short, with 8 bases between. This CDR3 contains 15 residues. Germline CDR1 is MDHEN and CDR2 is SYDVKM. The CDR3 here is CASSPGRSGANVLTF. The CDR3 DNA follows: TGTGCCAGCAGTCCCGGTCGCTCTGGGGCCAACGTCCTGACTTTC.

V and J are TRBV19 and TRBJ1-5; 7 bases agree with TRBD1. V was clipped by 3 bases and J by 0 bases; unmatched bases: 11. The CDR3 sequence is 18 residues long. CDR1 is LNHDA, CDR2 SQIVND, per germline (reference sequence). The CDR3 loop reads CASSMPGGDLYSNQPQHF. The CDR3 nucleotides are TGTGCCAGTAGTATGCCAGGGGGAGACCTTTATAGCAATCAGCCCCAGCATTTT.

This chain uses TRBV5-1 with TRBJ2-1, with D hard to call. V lost 4 bases and J lost 6, with 8 bases in between. Germline V gene sequence: CDR1 SGHRS, CDR2 YFSETQ. CDR3 length: 12 residues. CDR3 nucleotides: TGCGCCAGCAGCATCGATTTCAATGAGCAGTTCTTC. Amino acids: CASSIDFNEQFF.

This clone was detected once. The chain recombines TRBV2 with TRBJ2-5; D is uncertain. Germline V gene data show CDR1 as SNHLY and CDR2 as FYNNEI. CDR3 length: 13 residues. Trimming left V 5 bases short and J 1 base short, with 8 bases between. The CDR3 loop reads CASSYSIQETQYF. The CDR3 DNA is TGTGCCAGCAGTTACAGTATCCAAGAGACCCAGTACTTC.

This chain joins TRBV11-3 and TRBJ2-1; D is ambiguous. The CDR3 is made up of 12 amino acids. Trimming shortened V by 5 bases and J by 4 bases, and 6 bases separated the two germline ends. CDR1 and CDR2 from the germline V gene are SGHNT and YENEEA. The CDR3 DNA sequence: TGTGCCAGCAGCGAGAGTTACAATGAGCAGTTCTTC. Translation: CASSESYNEQFF. Variable domain in full (rest from reference TRBV11-3 and TRBJ2-1): EAGVVQSPRYKIIEKKQPVAFWCNPISGHNTLYWYLQNLGQGPELLIRYENEEAVDDSQLPKDRFSAERLKGVDSTLKIQPAELGDSAVYLCASSESYNEQFFGPGTRLTVL.

This clone was observed a handful of times. The V call is TRBV2, the J call TRBJ2-3, with 8 positions matching TRBD1. The J segment lost 5 bases and the V segment lost 7 bases, leaving 5 bases of the junction unmatched. Germline V CDR1 and CDR2: SNHLY, FYNNEI. The CDR3 totals 13 residues. DNA for the CDR3: TGTGCCAGCATTATCGGACAGGGAGATACGCAGTATTTT. It translates to CASIIGQGDTQYF.

This rearrangement joins TRBV19 to TRBJ1-2; no clear D. CDR3 size: 12 residues. Germline V gives CDR1 LNHDA, CDR2 SQIVND (reference sequence). V shed 1 base and J shed 6 bases, with 6 bases lying between them. The CDR3 DNA is TGTGCCAGTAGTATAGTAACAGATGGCTACACCTTC. Translating it yields CASSIVTDGYTF.

The V gene is TRBV5-4, the J gene TRBJ2-5; 10 nucleotides agree with TRBD1. The length of the CDR3 is 16 residues. V lost 4 bases to trimming and J lost 2 bases; unmatched junction nucleotides: 8. The V gene's germline CDR1 is SGHNT and CDR2 YYREEE (reference sequence). The CDR3 DNA reads TGTGCCAGCAGCCAATCCGGGACAGGGGTACAAGAGACCCAGTACTTC. Amino acids: CASSQSGTGVQETQYF.

This chain uses TRBV6-1 with TRBJ2-3; 9 bases map to TRBD2. The CDR3 sequence is 14 residues long. Losses at the gene ends were 3 bases for V and 6 bases for J; bases not matched to a gene: 4. Germline V gene sequence: CDR1 MNHNS, CDR2 SASEGT. The CDR3 protein is CASSELAGGDTQYF. DNA for the CDR3: TGTGCCAGCAGTGAGCTGGCGGGGGGGGATACGCAGTATTTT.

V is TRBV5-5 and J is TRBJ2-3, with TRBD2 matching over 8 bases. The trim removed 4 bases at V and 6 bases at J, leaving 10 bases unmatched. Germline V CDR1 and CDR2: SGHKS, YYEKEE (reference sequence). The CDR3 is 15 residues long. CDR3 nucleotide sequence: TGTGCCAGCAGCGCCCGGGGGGGCCCTTCGGATACGCAGTATTTT. This encodes CASSARGGPSDTQYF.

V gene TRBV10-3 combines with J gene TRBJ1-2, with 7 nucleotides matching TRBD1. There are 13 residues in the CDR3. V lost 6 bases, J lost 5 bases, and 6 bases stayed unmatched. Germline CDR1 is ENHRY and CDR2 is SYGVKD. The CDR3 protein is CAISPDRQYGYTF. CDR3 in DNA: TGTGCCATCAGCCCGGACAGGCAGTATGGCTACACCTTC.

This chain uses TRBV6-4 with TRBJ2-1, with 9 positions matching TRBD1. The CDR3 has 16 amino acids. The V gene end was trimmed by 4 bases and the J gene end by 9 bases; junction bases not matched to a gene: 13. Germline lookup yields CDR1 MRHNA and CDR2 SNTAGT. The chain's CDR3 is CASSVQPGQGQGEQFF. The CDR3 bases are TGTGCCAGCAGTGTACAGCCGGGACAGGGTCAAGGTGAGCAGTTCTTC.

This chain links TRBV9 with TRBJ2-5; D is possibly TRBD2 (5 bases). From germline, CDR1 is SGDLS and CDR2 YYNGEE. This CDR3 spans 15 amino acids. V was cut by 4 bases and J by 1 base, with 14 bases left in between. This chain's CDR3 is CASSPFGNLQETQYF. The CDR3 DNA sequence: TGTGCCAGCAGCCCCTTCGGGAACCTCCAAGAGACCCAGTACTTC.

V usage is TRBV28 and J usage is TRBJ2-6, with D possibly being TRBD2 (5 bases). The V gene lost 7 bases and the J gene lost 2 bases, with 15 bases spanning the gap. The CDR3 length is 16 residues. Germline V lookup: CDR1 MDHEN, CDR2 SYDVKM. CDR3 amino acids: CASKPGGLTGANVLTF. CDR3 sequence (DNA): TGTGCCAGCAAGCCCGGCGGGCTAACTGGGGCCAACGTCCTGACTTTC.

The chain carries TRBV7-2 and TRBJ1-4; 7 nucleotides align to TRBD1. The germline V gene has CDR1 SGHTA and CDR2 FQGNSA. V lost 7 bases, J lost 5 bases, and 13 bases stayed unmatched. This CDR3 spans 16 amino acids. In DNA form, the CDR3 reads TGTGCCAGCAACCCAGGGGGTTGGGAGGACAATGAAAAACTGTTTTTT. Its protein is CASNPGGWEDNEKLFF.

The chain employs TRBV7-2 and TRBJ1-2; D is possibly TRBD1 (6 bases). Trimming took 5 bases from V and 4 from J, leaving 11 bases between them. The CDR3 runs to 13 residues. In germline, CDR1 is SGHTA, CDR2 FQGNSA. Written as DNA, the CDR3 is TGTGCCAGCAGCGCCGGACAGACCTATGGCTACACCTTC. Translation: CASSAGQTYGYTF.

The rearrangement links TRBV19 to TRBJ1-4, with D perhaps matching TRBD1 (5 bases). V was pared by 5 bases and J by 0 bases, with 16 bases between. The CDR3 consists of 17 residues. In germline, CDR1 is LNHDA, CDR2 SQIVND (reference sequence). The CDR3 nucleotides read TGTGCCAGTAGTGCGGACGGGACCGCCGCAACTAATGAAAAACTGTTTTTT. This gives the protein CASSADGTAATNEKLFF.

The chain employs TRBV5-1 and TRBJ2-2, with D possibly matching TRBD1 (7 bases). Trimming removed 4 bases at V and 5 bases at J, with 15 bases between. CDR1 SGHRS and CDR2 YFSETQ come from the germline V gene. This CDR3 is 15 amino acids long. The CDR3 is CASSQGGQRTGELFF. The CDR3, as DNA: TGCGCCAGCAGCCAGGGGGGACAGCGTACCGGGGAGCTGTTTTTT.

The rearrangement uses TRBV30 and TRBJ2-7; D is ambiguous. The CDR3 runs 11 residues. Germline V lookup: CDR1 GTSNPN, CDR2 SVGIG (reference sequence). The V gene lost 3 bases and the J gene lost 3 bases, with 6 bases spanning the gap. CDR3 in DNA: TGTGCCTGGAGCGGAAGCTACGAGCAGTACTTC. It is translated as CAWSGSYEQYF.

This clone was counted only a few times. The chain couples TRBV11-3 to TRBJ1-1, with TRBD1 as a possible D gene (6 bases). V was cut by 3 bases and J by 3 bases, with 8 bases left in between. CDR1 and CDR2 from the germline V gene are SGHNT and YENEEA. This CDR3 has 13 residues. This chain's CDR3 is CASSLQGYTEAFF. CDR3 sequence (DNA): TGTGCCAGCAGCTTGCAGGGGTACACTGAAGCTTTCTTT. The whole variable domain, remainder taken from reference TRBV11-3 and TRBJ1-1, is EAGVVQSPRYKIIEKKQPVAFWCNPISGHNTLYWYLQNLGQGPELLIRYENEEAVDDSQLPKDRFSAERLKGVDSTLKIQPAELGDSAVYLCASSLQGYTEAFFGQGTRLTVV.

The chain is built from TRBV9 and TRBJ2-7, with D possibly matching TRBD1 (5 bases). This CDR3 has 16 residues. The germline V gene encodes CDR1 SGDLS and CDR2 YYNGEE. Trimming stripped 0 bases from V and 2 bases from J, with 15 bases between. CDR3 nucleotide sequence: TGTGCCAGCAGCGTAGGGGCACAGGTCCAAACCTACGAGCAGTACTTC. Its translation is CASSVGAQVQTYEQYF.

This clone was picked up a small number of times. The rearrangement uses TRBV2 and TRBJ1-6; no clear D gene. The CDR3 has 11 residues. V dropped 8 bases and J dropped 5 bases, with 4 bases sitting between them. In germline, CDR1 is SNHLY, CDR2 FYNNEI. CDR3 coding DNA: TGTGCCAGCGGCGATAATTCACCCCTCCACTTT. Amino acid sequence: CASGDNSPLHF. Full variable domain (outside the CDR3, taken from reference TRBV2 and TRBJ1-6): EPEVTQTPSHQVTQMGQEVILRCVPISNHLYFYWYRQILGQKVEFLVSFYNNEISEKSEIFDDQFSVERPDGSNFTLKIRSTKLEDSAMYFCASGDNSPLHFGNGTRLTVT.

V and J are TRBV5-6 and TRBJ1-2; D possibly corresponds to TRBD1 (5 bases). Trimming cost V 6 bases and J 0 bases, with 9 bases left between them. CDR3 length: 13 amino acids. The germline gives CDR1 SGHDT, CDR2 YYEEEE. The CDR3 region has the DNA TGTGCCAGCATCAACAGGCCTAACTATGGCTACACCTTC. This encodes CASINRPNYGYTF.

The rearrangement links TRBV10-1 to TRBJ1-2; unclear D gene. Germline V lookup: CDR1 WNHNN, CDR2 SYGVQD (reference sequence). This CDR3 is built from 13 residues. V shed 5 bases and J shed 6 bases, with 13 bases lying between them. The CDR3 sequence: CASSPTPFDGYTF. The CDR3 DNA reads TGCGCCAGCAGTCCGACCCCATTCGATGGCTACACCTTC.

This chain joins TRBV6-5 and TRBJ1-4, with 8 bases fitting TRBD1. V was pared by 5 bases and J by 7 bases, with 9 bases of the junction left unmatched. Germline V CDR1 and CDR2: MNHEY, SVGAGI. The CDR3 has 15 amino acids. CDR3: CASSVQGARSEKLFF. The CDR3 DNA reads TGTGCCAGCAGTGTCCAGGGGGCGCGGAGTGAAAAACTGTTTTTT.